These 20 T cell receptor beta chains were sequenced from one sample in a study of T cell clonality in common variable immunodeficiency. The protocol was immunoSEQ multiplex PCR, while the TCRdb copy is restricted to in-frame clones and leaves out a portion. The sample is made up of 40,000 to 45,000 clones, none counted only once. Sequencing used peripheral blood mononuclear cells. Every receptor here comes from a person between 18 and 70 years old in good health.

This clone was detected ten times or more. CDR3 sequence: CSALRDREDTQYF. CDR3 DNA, as far as it was read: TGCAGCGCGTTGCGGGACAGGGAAGATACG. The rearrangement links TRBV29-1 to TRBJ2-3, with 9 bases that match TRBD1. The read ends 3 residues shy of where the CDR3 ends; the end is completed using the germline J gene. This CDR3 has 13 residues. Unmatched junction bases numbered 7, after V lost 7 bases and J lost 5 bases. CDR1 and CDR2 from the germline V gene are SQVTM and ANQGSEA.

At least ten counts were recorded for this clone. The read gets to within 3 residues of the CDR3 end, and the germline J gene fills in the rest. The V and J genes are TRBV2 and TRBJ2-7; 7 positions agree with TRBD1. The CDR3 is 15 residues long. Losses at the gene ends were 5 bases for V and 2 bases for J; bases not matched to a gene: 9. CDR1 is SNHLY and CDR2 is FYNNEI in the germline V gene. The DNA read from the CDR3 is TGTGCCAGCAGTACCAACAGGGGAGTCCCCTACGAG. This codes for CASSTNRGVPYE. The full CDR3 protein reads CASSTNRGVPYEQYF. The whole variable domain, filled in from reference TRBV2 and TRBJ2-7, reads EPEVTQTPSHQVTQMGQEVILRCVPISNHLYFYWYRQILGQKVEFLVSFYNNEISEKSEIFDDQFSVERPDGSNFTLKIRSTKLEDSAMYFCASSTNRGVPYEQYFGPGTRLTVT.

This clone was seen ten or more times. The CDR3 is cut off 3 residues early in the read; its end comes from the germline J gene. This chain joins TRBV18 and TRBJ2-7; TRBD2 is a possible D gene (5 bases). CDR3 length equals 12 residues. The germline V gene encodes CDR1 KGHSH and CDR2 LQKENI. Trimming left V 6 bases short and J 0 bases short, with 6 bases between. CDR3 loop: CASSRGSYEQYF. CDR3 DNA (partial): TGTGCCAGCTCCCGGGGCTCCTACGAG.

At least ten counts were recorded for this clone. The CDR3 goes on 3 residues after the read ends, and that part is filled in from the germline J gene. The chain joins TRBV20-1 to TRBJ1-5; D gene unclear. The V gene's germline CDR1 is DFQATT and CDR2 SNEGSKA (reference sequence). V was trimmed by 0 bases and J by 0 bases, leaving 9 bases between them. CDR3 size: 15 residues. The sequenced CDR3 bases are TGCAGTGCTAGAGATTCGTTCTATAGCAATCAGCCC. Residues: CSARDSFYSNQP. The whole CDR3 protein is CSARDSFYSNQPQHF.

In its sample, this clone was seen many times. The CDR3 is cut off 3 residues early in the read; its end comes from the germline J gene. This sequence joins TRBV6-2 or TRBV6-3 and TRBJ2-4; a possible D gene is TRBD1 (7 bases). This CDR3 has 16 amino acids. Germline CDR1 is MNHEY and CDR2 is SVGEGT. V lost 0 bases, J lost 5 bases, and 14 bases lay in between. The CDR3 here is CASSYSTRGPENIQYF. The sequenced CDR3 bases are TGTGCCAGCAGTTACTCGACTAGGGGGCCGGAAAACATT.

This clone was seen more than once but under ten times. The same CDR3 also results from other DNA sequences found in this sample. The CDR3 sequence: CASSMLSLGGEQYF. The sequenced CDR3 bases are TGTGCCAGCAGCATGCTCTCGCTAGGGGGCGAG. The chain couples TRBV2 to TRBJ2-7, with a weak D call TRBD1 (6 bases). The read comes to an end 3 residues before the CDR3 does, leaving the germline J gene to fill in the end. V shed 6 bases and J shed 6 bases, with 18 bases lying between them. Germline CDR1 and CDR2: SNHLY and FYNNEI. The CDR3 has 14 amino acids. The full variable domain, completed using reference TRBV2 and TRBJ2-7, is EPEVTQTPSHQVTQMGQEVILRCVPISNHLYFYWYRQILGQKVEFLVSFYNNEISEKSEIFDDQFSVERPDGSNFTLKIRSTKLEDSAMYFCASSMLSLGGEQYFGPGTRLTVT.

This clone was recorded many times. From the germline J gene comes the end of the CDR3, since the read stops 3 residues before it. The chain links TRBV14 to TRBJ2-5; 10 bases are shared with TRBD2. V dropped 1 base and J dropped 1; count of bases not matched to a gene: 3. The CDR3 extends over 16 amino acids. The germline V gene encodes CDR1 SGHDN and CDR2 FVKESK. The CDR3 region is CASSQVSGGLQETQYF. The sequenced CDR3 bases are TGTGCCAGCAGCCAAGTTAGCGGGGGGCTCCAAGAGACC.

There are many counts of this clone. The CDR3 DNA, read in part, is TGTGCCAGCAGCCCCCGTACGGGGTACCACGAG. Its protein product is CASSPRTGYHE. The full CDR3 is CASSPRTGYHEQYF. The genes are TRBV28 and TRBJ2-7, with D perhaps TRBD2 (5 bases). The CDR3 goes on 3 residues after the read ends, and that part is filled in from the germline J gene. This CDR3 is built from 14 residues. In germline, CDR1 is MDHEN, CDR2 SYDVKM. The germline V and J ends were trimmed by 6 bases and 5 bases, with 17 bases remaining between them.

This clone appeared many times. The observed sequence ends 3 residues before the CDR3 terminus, with the missing tail filled in from the germline J gene. The gene calls are TRBV23-1 and TRBJ2-3, with D possibly TRBD2 on 6 matching bases. TRBV23-1 is classed as an ORF, of uncertain function. The CDR3 is made up of 17 amino acids. Trimming pared 8 bases from V and 4 bases from J, leaving 25 bases between. The part of the CDR3 DNA that was read is TGCGCCAGCCGCCTCCCAGGTTTAGCGGACAAGTCAGATACG. Its protein is CASRLPGLADKSDT. The entire CDR3 is CASRLPGLADKSDTQYF.

This clone was seen repeatedly, ten times or more. The CDR3 end falls 3 residues outside the read, so it is completed with the germline J gene. The chain links TRBV5-4 to TRBJ1-2; TRBD1 matches 7 bases. This CDR3 region has 14 residues. V was clipped by 1 base and J by 4 bases; unmatched bases: 4. In germline, CDR1 is SGHNT, CDR2 YYREEE (reference sequence). The DNA read from the CDR3 is TGTGCCAGCAGCTTGCAGGGGGTTACCTATGGC. Amino acids: CASSLQGVTYG. The entire CDR3 protein reads CASSLQGVTYGYTF.

This clone was recorded at least ten times. The missing CDR3 end, 3 residues past where the read stops, is filled in from the germline J gene. The chain links TRBV6-1 to TRBJ1-3; D possibly corresponds to TRBD1 (6 bases). The CDR3 has 15 residues. Germline-derived CDR1 and CDR2 are MNHNS and SASEGT. The ends were cut back, 1 base at V and 4 bases at J, with 11 bases in the middle. The CDR3 region is CASSEGAGVGNTIYF. The part of the CDR3 DNA that was read is TGTGCCAGCAGTGAAGGGGCAGGGGTCGGAAACACC.

This clone was counted at least ten times. The read comes to an end 3 residues before the CDR3 does, leaving the germline J gene to fill in the end. This sequence joins TRBV20-1 and TRBJ1-1; 7 bases line up with TRBD1. CDR3 size: 13 residues. The germline V gene has CDR1 DFQATT and CDR2 SNEGSKA (reference sequence). V gave up 6 bases and J gave up 2 bases; unmatched junction bases: 6. CDR3 residues: CSAPGQKNTEAFF. The part of the CDR3 DNA that was read is TGCAGTGCCCCGGGACAGAAAAACACTGAA.

At least ten counts were recorded for this clone. The DNA ends 3 residues before the CDR3 does, and the rest of the CDR3 is filled in from the germline J gene. V and J are TRBV5-1 and TRBJ2-3, with D possibly being TRBD1 (5 bases). Germline V gene lookup returns CDR1 SGHRS and CDR2 YFSETQ. With 0 bases removed from V and 3 bases from J, the gap between germline ends came to 8 bases. The CDR3 loop spans 14 amino acids. The sequenced CDR3 bases are TGCGCCAGCAGCTTGGCCCAGGGAACAGATACG. This translates into CASSLAQGTDT. The full CDR3 protein reads CASSLAQGTDTQYF.

This clone showed up many times. From the germline J gene comes the end of the CDR3, since the read stops 3 residues before it. The gene calls are TRBV29-1 and TRBJ1-2, with unresolved D. This CDR3 spans 13 amino acids. V shed 3 bases and J shed 3 bases, with 11 bases lying between them. Germline CDR1 SQVTM, CDR2 ANQGSEA. CDR3 in amino acids: CSVDTVSYYGYTF. The CDR3 bases that were read are TGCAGCGTTGACACGGTTTCCTACTATGGC.

This clone has ten or more counts. The CDR3 goes on 3 residues after the read ends, and that part is filled in from the germline J gene. The chain joins TRBV18 to TRBJ1-2, with 8 bases identical to TRBD1. There are 16 residues in the CDR3. Germline CDR1 is KGHSH and CDR2 is LQKENI. V trimming: 4 bases; J trimming: 0 bases; junction bases outside the gene matches: 7. The CDR3 protein is CASSLYLGQANYGYTF. CDR3 DNA, as far as it was read: TGTGCCAGCTCACTTTATCTGGGACAGGCTAACTATGGC.

This clone occurred many times. The read is 3 residues too short to cover the CDR3 end, so that end is filled in from the germline J gene. The chain is built from TRBV20-1 and TRBJ1-5; D remains ambiguous. Trimming took 2 bases from V and 3 from J, leaving 8 bases between them. Germline V CDR1 and CDR2: DFQATT, SNEGSKA (reference sequence). This CDR3 comprises 13 residues. CDR3 sequence: CSARPGFNQPQHF. The DNA read from the CDR3 is TGCAGTGCTAGACCCGGTTTCAATCAGCCC.

This clone has a count of ten or more. The missing CDR3 end, 3 residues past where the read stops, is filled in from the germline J gene. The rearrangement joins TRBV5-1 to TRBJ2-7; D not resolved. Germline V gives CDR1 SGHRS, CDR2 YFSETQ. The CDR3 sequence is 14 residues long. V was pared by 6 bases and J by 6 bases, with 19 bases between. The DNA read from the CDR3 is TGCGCCAGCAACAACATACCCCGCGGTTTCGAG. Encoded protein: CASNNIPRGFE. The full CDR3 reads CASNNIPRGFEQYF.

This clone has ten or more counts. The CDR3 extends 3 residues past the end of the read, so its final part is completed from the germline J gene. The chain has TRBV19 and TRBJ1-2; no reliable D call. CDR1 and CDR2 (germline): LNHDA, SQIVND (reference sequence). Trimming removed 5 bases from V and 3 bases from J, with 10 bases in between. The CDR3 length is 13 residues. This CDR3 reads CASSLRQDYGYTF. The sequenced CDR3 bases are TGTGCCAGTAGTTTGAGACAAGACTATGGC.

There are many counts of this clone. The CDR3 end lies 3 residues beyond the end of the read and is filled in from the germline J gene. The rearrangement joins TRBV9 to TRBJ2-5; 9 bases align to TRBD2. This CDR3 region has 16 residues. V lost 0 bases to trimming and J lost 5 bases; unmatched junction nucleotides: 8. Germline V gives CDR1 SGDLS, CDR2 YYNGEE. The sequenced part of the CDR3 DNA is TGTGCCAGCAGCGTAGCTGTTAGCGGGGGTTTGGAGACC. This translates into CASSVAVSGGLET. The full CDR3 protein is CASSVAVSGGLETQYF.

This clone was counted ten times or more. The read stops 3 residues short of the end of the CDR3; the missing end is completed from the germline J gene. The chain couples TRBV20-1 to TRBJ1-2; D is uncertain. The V and J ends lost 2 bases and 2 bases respectively, with 9 bases between them. Germline CDR1 reads DFQATT; CDR2 reads SNEGSKA (reference sequence). The CDR3 consists of 13 residues. CDR3 bases read: TGCAGTGCTAGACTGGCGGGGAACTATGGC. Protein: CSARLAGNYG. The entire CDR3 is CSARLAGNYGYTF.